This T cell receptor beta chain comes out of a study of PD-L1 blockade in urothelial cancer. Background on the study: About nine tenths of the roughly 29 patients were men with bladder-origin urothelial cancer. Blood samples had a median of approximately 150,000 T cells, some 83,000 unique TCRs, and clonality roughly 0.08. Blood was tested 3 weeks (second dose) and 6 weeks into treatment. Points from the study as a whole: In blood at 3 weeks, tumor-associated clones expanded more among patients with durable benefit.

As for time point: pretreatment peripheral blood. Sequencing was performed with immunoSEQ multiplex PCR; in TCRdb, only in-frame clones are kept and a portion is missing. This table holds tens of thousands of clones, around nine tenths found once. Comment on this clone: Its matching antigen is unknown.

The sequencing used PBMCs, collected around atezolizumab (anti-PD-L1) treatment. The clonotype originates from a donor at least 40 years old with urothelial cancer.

CDR3 protein: CASSAGPGGSYEQYF. CDR3 bases: TGTGCCAGCAGCGCGGGGCCAGGGGGCAGCTACGAGCAGTACTTC. The V and J genes are TRBV11-1 and TRBJ2-7; 8 bases match TRBD1. The germline gives CDR1 SGHAT, CDR2 FQDESV (reference sequence). J gave up 3 bases and V 5 bases, and 9 bases lay outside the gene matches. The CDR3 runs 15 residues.